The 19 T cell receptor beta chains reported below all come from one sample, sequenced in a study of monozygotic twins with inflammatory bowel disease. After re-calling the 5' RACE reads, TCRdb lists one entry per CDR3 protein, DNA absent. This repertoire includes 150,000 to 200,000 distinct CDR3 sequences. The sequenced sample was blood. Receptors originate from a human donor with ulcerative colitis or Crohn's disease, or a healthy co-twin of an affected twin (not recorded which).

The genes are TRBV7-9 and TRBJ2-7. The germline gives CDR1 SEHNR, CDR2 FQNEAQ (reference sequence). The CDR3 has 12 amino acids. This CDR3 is CASSLGPPEQYF.

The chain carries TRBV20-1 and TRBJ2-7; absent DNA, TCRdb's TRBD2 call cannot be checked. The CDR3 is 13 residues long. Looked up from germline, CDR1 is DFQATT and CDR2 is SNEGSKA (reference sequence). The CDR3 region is CSARASGRYEQYF.

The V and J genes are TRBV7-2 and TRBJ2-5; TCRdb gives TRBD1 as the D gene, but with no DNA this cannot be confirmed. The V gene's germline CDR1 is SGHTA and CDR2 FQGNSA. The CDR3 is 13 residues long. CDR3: CASSRQGAGTQYF.

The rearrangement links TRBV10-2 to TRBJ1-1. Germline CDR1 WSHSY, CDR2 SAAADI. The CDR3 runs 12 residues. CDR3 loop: CASSAVLSEAFF.

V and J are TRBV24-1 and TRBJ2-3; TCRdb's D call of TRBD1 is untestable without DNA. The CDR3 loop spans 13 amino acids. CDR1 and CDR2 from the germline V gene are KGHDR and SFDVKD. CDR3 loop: CATSEDRGDTQYF.

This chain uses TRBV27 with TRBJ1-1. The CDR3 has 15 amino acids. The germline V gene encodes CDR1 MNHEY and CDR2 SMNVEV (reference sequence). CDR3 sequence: CASNTFGELNTEAFF.

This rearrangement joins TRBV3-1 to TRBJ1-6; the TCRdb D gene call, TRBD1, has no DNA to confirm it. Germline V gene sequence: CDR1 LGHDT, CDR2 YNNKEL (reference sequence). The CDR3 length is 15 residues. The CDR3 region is CASSQFGGRDSPLHF.

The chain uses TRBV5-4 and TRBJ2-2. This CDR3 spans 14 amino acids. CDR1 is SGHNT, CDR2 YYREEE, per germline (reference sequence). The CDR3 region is CASSLALNTGELFF.

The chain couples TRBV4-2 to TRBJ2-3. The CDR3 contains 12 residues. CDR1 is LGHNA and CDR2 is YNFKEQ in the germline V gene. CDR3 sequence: CASSRVGSTQYF.

The CDR3 sequence: CASSPVGSPNNEQFF. The J gene is TRBJ2-1, the V gene TRBV18. The germline V gene has CDR1 KGHSH and CDR2 LQKENI. This CDR3 contains 15 residues.

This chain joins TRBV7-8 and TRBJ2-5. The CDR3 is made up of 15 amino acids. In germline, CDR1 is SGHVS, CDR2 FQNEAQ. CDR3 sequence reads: CASSTHELNQETQYF.

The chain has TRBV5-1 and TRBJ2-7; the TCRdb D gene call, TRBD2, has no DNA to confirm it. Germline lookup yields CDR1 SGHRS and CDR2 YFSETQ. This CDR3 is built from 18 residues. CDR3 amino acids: CASSFPGTSGRKTYEQYF.

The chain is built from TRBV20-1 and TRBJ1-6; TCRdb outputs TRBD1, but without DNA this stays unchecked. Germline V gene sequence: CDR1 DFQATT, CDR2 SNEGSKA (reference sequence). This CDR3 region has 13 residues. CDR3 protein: CSAKDRGNSPLHF.

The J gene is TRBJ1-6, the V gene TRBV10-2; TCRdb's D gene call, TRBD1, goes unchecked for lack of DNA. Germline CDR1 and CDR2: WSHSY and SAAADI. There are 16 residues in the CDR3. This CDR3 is CASSGTESSYNSPLHF.

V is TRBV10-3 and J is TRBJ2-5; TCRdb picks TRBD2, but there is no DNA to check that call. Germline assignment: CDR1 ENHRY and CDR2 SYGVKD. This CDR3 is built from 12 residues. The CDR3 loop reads CAISESPSGQYF.

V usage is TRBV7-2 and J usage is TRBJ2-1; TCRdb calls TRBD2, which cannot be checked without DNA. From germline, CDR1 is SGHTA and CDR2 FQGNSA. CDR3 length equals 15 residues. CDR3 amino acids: CASTIDRLLYNEQFF.

The CDR3 region is CASSPGTGDTQYF. The gene calls are TRBV28 and TRBJ2-3. The CDR3 runs to 13 residues. Germline assignment: CDR1 MDHEN and CDR2 SYDVKM.

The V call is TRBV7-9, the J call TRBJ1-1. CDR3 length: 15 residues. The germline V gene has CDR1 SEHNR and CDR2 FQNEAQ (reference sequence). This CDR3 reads CASSLVSVGNTEAFF.

CDR3 in amino acids: CASSWPKGLAVVRGDYNEQFF. The V and J genes are TRBV5-1 and TRBJ2-1; TCRdb picks TRBD2, but there is no DNA to check that call. The CDR3 totals 21 residues. Germline CDR1 SGHRS, CDR2 YFSETQ.